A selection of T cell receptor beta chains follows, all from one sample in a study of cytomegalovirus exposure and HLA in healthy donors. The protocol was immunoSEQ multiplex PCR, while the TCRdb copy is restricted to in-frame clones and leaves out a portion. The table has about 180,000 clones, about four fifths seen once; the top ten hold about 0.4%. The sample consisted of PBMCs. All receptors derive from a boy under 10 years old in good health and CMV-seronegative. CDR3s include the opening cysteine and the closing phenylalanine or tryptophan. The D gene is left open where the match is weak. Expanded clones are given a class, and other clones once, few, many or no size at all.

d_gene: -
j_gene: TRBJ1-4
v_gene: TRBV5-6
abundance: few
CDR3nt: TGTGCCAGCAGCGGCGGGGGGGTCGCAACTAATGAAAAACTGTTTTTT
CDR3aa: CASSGGGVATNEKLFF

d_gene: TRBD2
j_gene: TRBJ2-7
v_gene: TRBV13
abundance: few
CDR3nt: TGTGCCAGCAGCCCCGGACTAGTTTCCTACGAGCAGTACTTC
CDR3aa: CASSPGLVSYEQYF

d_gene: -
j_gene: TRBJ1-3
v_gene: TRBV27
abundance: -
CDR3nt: TGTGCCTGGAGGGGGGGCAGCTCGATCTCTGGAAACACCATATATTTT
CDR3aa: CAWRGGSSISGNTIYF

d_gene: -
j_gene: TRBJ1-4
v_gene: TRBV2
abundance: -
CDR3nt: TGTGCCAGCAGTGATTTTGGCGAAAAACTGTTTTTT
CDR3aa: CASSDFGEKLFF

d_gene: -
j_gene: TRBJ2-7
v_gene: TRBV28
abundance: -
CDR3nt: TGTGCCAGCAGTATATCGAGGGACGAGCAGTACTTC
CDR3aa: CASSISRDEQYF

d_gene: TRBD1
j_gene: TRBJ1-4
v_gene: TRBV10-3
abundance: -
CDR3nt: TGTGCCATCAGTGAAAGGGGACAGGATGAAAAACTGTTTTTT
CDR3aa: CAISERGQDEKLFF

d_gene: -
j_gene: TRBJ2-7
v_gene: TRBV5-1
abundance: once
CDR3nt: TGCGCCAGCAGCTTGGCCGTTAGCTCCTACGAGCAGTACTTC
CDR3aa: CASSLAVSSYEQYF

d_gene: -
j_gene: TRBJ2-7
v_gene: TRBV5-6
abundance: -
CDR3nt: TGTGCCAGCAGCGGAACAGGGTTCTACGAGCAGTACTTC
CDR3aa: CASSGTGFYEQYF

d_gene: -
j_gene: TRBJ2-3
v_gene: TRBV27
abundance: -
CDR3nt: TGTGCCAGCAGTGCGGGGAGATTGGGTGCAGATACGCAGTATTTT
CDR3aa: CASSAGRLGADTQYF

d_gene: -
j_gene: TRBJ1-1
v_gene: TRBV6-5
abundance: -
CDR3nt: TGTGCCAGCAGTTCGACAGAGATGAACACTGAAGCTTTCTTT
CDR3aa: CASSSTEMNTEAFF

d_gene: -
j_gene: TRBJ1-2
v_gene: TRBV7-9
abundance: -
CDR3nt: TGTGCCAGCAGTAACTCGACGGGGAAAGGCTACACCTTC
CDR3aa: CASSNSTGKGYTF

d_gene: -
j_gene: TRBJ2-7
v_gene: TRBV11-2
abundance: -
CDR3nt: TGTGCCAGCAGCTTCGAGGCAGGGCGTCCCTACGAGCAGTACTTC
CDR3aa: CASSFEAGRPYEQYF

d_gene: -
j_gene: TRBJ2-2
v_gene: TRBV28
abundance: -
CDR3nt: TGTGCCAGCAGACCGGGACTTCTTGGCACCGGGGAGCTGTTTTTT
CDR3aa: CASRPGLLGTGELFF

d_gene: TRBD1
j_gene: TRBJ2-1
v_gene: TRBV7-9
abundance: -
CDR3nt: TGTGCCAGCAGCTCCACCCGGACCGGCGGACAGGGCTCCTACAATGAGCAGTTCTTC
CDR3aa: CASSSTRTGGQGSYNEQFF

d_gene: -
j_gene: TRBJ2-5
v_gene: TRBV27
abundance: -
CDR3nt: TGTGCCAGCAGTCCCATGGACTGGAAAGGTACCCAGTACTTC
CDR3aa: CASSPMDWKGTQYF

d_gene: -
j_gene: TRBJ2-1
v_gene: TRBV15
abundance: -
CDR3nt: TGTGCCACCAGCAGAGACCCAAACAATGAGCAGTTCTTC
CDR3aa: CATSRDPNNEQFF

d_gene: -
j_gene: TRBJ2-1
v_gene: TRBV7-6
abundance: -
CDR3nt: TGTGCCAGCAGCCCCAGGGGCGGGAGAGTGCCCGATGAGCAGTTCTTC
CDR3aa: CASSPRGGRVPDEQFF

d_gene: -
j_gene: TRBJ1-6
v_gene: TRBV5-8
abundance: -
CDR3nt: TGTGCCAGCAGCTTGGACAGTGTTAATTCACCCCTCCACTTT
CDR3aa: CASSLDSVNSPLHF

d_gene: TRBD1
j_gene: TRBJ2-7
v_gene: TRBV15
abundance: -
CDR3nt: TGTGCCACCAGCAGTGGGACAGGGCCCTCCTACGAGCAGTACTTC
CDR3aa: CATSSGTGPSYEQYF

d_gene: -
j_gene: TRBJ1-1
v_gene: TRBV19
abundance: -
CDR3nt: TGTGCCAGTAGTACGCCTCGGCGGATGAACACTGAAGCTTTCTTT
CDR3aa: CASSTPRRMNTEAFF

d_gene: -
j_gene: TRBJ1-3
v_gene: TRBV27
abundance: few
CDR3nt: TGTGCCAGCAGTTTATCGAGACATGGTGGAAACACCATATATTTT
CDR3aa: CASSLSRHGGNTIYF

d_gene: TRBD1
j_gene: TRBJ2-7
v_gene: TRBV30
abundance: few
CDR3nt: TGTGCCTGGAGGGACAGGGGCTACGAGCAGTACTTC
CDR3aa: CAWRDRGYEQYF

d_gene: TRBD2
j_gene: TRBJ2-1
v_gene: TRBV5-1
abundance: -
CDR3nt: TGCGCCAGCAGCTTGGGTACTAGCGGGAGTGGTGAGCAGTTCTTC
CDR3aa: CASSLGTSGSGEQFF

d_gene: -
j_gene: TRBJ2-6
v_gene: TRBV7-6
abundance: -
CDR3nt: TGTGCCAGCAGCTCCCTTTACAGGTCGGCCAACGTCCTGACTTTC
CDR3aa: CASSSLYRSANVLTF

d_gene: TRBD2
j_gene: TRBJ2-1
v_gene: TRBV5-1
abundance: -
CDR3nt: TGCGCCAGCTACTATTTAGCGGGAGGGCCCTACAATGAGCAGTTCTTC
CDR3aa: CASYYLAGGPYNEQFF

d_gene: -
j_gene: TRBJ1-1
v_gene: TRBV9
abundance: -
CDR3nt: TGTGCCAGCAGCGTAGCGCGGATGAGGACTGAAGCTTTCTTT
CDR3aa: CASSVARMRTEAFF

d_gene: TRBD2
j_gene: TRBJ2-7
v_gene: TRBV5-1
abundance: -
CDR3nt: TGCGCCAGCAGCTTTACTAGCGGGAGCAACGAGCAGTACTTC
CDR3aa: CASSFTSGSNEQYF

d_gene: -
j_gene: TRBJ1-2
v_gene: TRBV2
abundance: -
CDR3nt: TGTGCCAGCGACGGCGGGGAATATGGCTACACCTTC
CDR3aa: CASDGGEYGYTF